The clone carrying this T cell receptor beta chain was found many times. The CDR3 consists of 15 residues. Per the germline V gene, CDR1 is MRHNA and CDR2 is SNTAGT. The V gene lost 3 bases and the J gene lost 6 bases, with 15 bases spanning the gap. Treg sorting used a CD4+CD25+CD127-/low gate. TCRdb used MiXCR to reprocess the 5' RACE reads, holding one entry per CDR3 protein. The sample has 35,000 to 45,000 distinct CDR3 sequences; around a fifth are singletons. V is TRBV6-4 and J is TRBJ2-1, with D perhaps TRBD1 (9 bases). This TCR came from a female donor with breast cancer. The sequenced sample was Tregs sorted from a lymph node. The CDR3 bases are TGTGCCAGCAGTGAGACAGGGGGGACTAGCAATGAGCAGTTCTTC. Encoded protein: CASSETGGTSNEQFF.